The rows below give T cell receptor beta chains drawn from one sample of a study of cytomegalovirus exposure and HLA in healthy donors. Sequencing used immunoSEQ multiplex PCR; TCRdb keeps in-frame clones, though not all of them. The profile shows over 150,000 clones, about 78% of them singletons. Sequencing used PBMCs. These receptors originate from a woman aged 30 to 39 in good health and CMV-seronegative. Both conserved end residues are part of each CDR3. The D gene is left open where the match is weak. The size of a clone is reported for some rows only, either as once, few or many, or as a class for expanded clones.

d_call j_call clone_size v_call cdr3_nt cdr3_aa
. TRBJ2-1 . TRBV6-1 TGTGCCAGCAGCGCTTACAGAGAGCAGTTCTTC CASSAYREQFF
TRBD1 TRBJ1-2 . TRBV5-4 TGTGCCAGCAGCTTGGGACTCGCAGGGGGCGGATATGGCTACACCTTC CASSLGLAGGGYGYTF
. TRBJ1-1 . TRBV4-1 TGCGCCAGCAGCCAGAGGGTCGGGAACACTGAAGCTTTCTTT CASSQRVGNTEAFF
. TRBJ1-6 . TRBV10-1 TGCGCCAGTACCGAGTCCTATAATTCACCCCTCCACTTT CASTESYNSPLHF
. TRBJ2-2 . TRBV15 TGTGCCACCAGCAGAGGGCGGAGGCACACCGGGGAGCTGTTTTTT CATSRGRRHTGELFF
. TRBJ2-3 . TRBV6-4 TGTGCCAGCAGTGCCACGACTAGCACAGATACGCAGTATTTT CASSATTSTDTQYF
TRBD1 TRBJ1-6 . TRBV5-1 TGCGCCAGCAGCTACAGGGGGCAGGAGAATAATTCACCCCTCCACTTT CASSYRGQENNSPLHF
. TRBJ1-5 . TRBV29-1 TGCAGCGCACAGGGTTCCAATCAGCCCCAGCATTTT CSAQGSNQPQHF
. TRBJ2-3 . TRBV6-5 TGTGCCAGCAGTAGGAGGCTAGCACGCACAGATACGCAGTATTTT CASSRRLARTDTQYF
TRBD1 TRBJ1-2 . TRBV6-5 TGTGCCAGCAGTTATCGGACAGGTTCTAACTATGGCTACCCCTTC CASSYRTGSNYGYPF
TRBD1 TRBJ1-2 . TRBV19 TGTGCCAGTACCCCGGGACAGGGCTATGGCTACACCTTC CASTPGQGYGYTF
. TRBJ2-1 . TRBV5-1 TGCGCCAGCAGCCCCCTGGGCCTTAGCGGATTTTACAATGAGCAGTTCTTC CASSPLGLSGFYNEQFF
. TRBJ2-5 . TRBV29-1 TGCAGCGTTGAACCCGGGGAGACCCAGTACTTC CSVEPGETQYF
TRBD1 TRBJ2-7 . TRBV6-1 TGTGCCAGCAGTGAACTATCCGGGACAGGAACGTACGAGCAGTACTTC CASSELSGTGTYEQYF
. TRBJ2-7 . TRBV4-1 TGCGCCAGCAGCCAAGGTTGGACGGGGTCCTACGAGCAGTACTTC CASSQGWTGSYEQYF
. TRBJ2-6 . TRBV4-1 TGCGCCAGCAGCCGACGGCAGGGGGGCGTTGGGAATGGGGCCAACGTCCTGACTTTC CASSRRQGGVGNGANVLTF
TRBD2 TRBJ2-7 . TRBV18 TGTGCCAGCTCAATGTCAAGACTAGCGGACTACGAGCAGTACTTC CASSMSRLADYEQYF
. TRBJ2-7 once TRBV5-1 TGCGCCAGCAGCGCTCGGGGGTTACGAACCTACGAGCAGTACTTC CASSARGLRTYEQYF
. TRBJ2-1 . TRBV7-2 TGTGCCAGCAGCTTAGAGTGGAGAGCAGGGGAGCAGTTCTTC CASSLEWRAGEQFF
. TRBJ1-1 . TRBV30 TGTGCCTGGCGGTACCCTCAGGTTGGTGAAGCTTTCTTT CAWRYPQVGEAFF
TRBD2 TRBJ2-4 . TRBV6-4 TGTGCCAGCAGTGACCGAGGGAGCGGGAGGGCCCTTATGAACATTCAGTACTTC CASSDRGSGRALMNIQYF
TRBD1 TRBJ2-2 . TRBV15 TGTGCCACCAGCGGAATGGGACAGGCAACGGGGACCGGGGAGCTGTTTTTT CATSGMGQATGTGELFF
. TRBJ2-7 . TRBV28 TGTGCCAGCAGTTTGGAGACCCCTCGGGACGAGCAGTACTTC CASSLETPRDEQYF
. TRBJ1-4 . TRBV25-1 TGTGCCAGCAGTGACCCCGACAGATCAACTAATGAAAAACTGTTTTTT CASSDPDRSTNEKLFF
TRBD1 TRBJ2-7 once TRBV6-5 TGTGCCAGCAGACTTTCCGGGACAGGGTACGAGCAGTACTTC CASRLSGTGYEQYF
. TRBJ2-2 . TRBV5-1 TGCGCCAGCAATGAGGGGGCGAACACCGGGGAGCTGTTTTTT CASNEGANTGELFF
. TRBJ2-1 . TRBV30 TGTGCCTGGAGTGTACCAAGCTACAGGTCCAATGAGCAGTTCTTC CAWSVPSYRSNEQFF
. TRBJ1-2 . TRBV9 TGTGCCAGCAGCGTAGTTGCAGTTAACTATGGCTACACCTTC CASSVVAVNYGYTF
. TRBJ2-4 few TRBV6-1 TGTGCCAGCAGTGCACGGAGGGACATTCAGTACTTC CASSARRDIQYF
TRBD1 TRBJ1-2 . TRBV30 TGTGCCTGGGCTACCGGGACAGGGTTTTATTCTGGCTACACCTTC CAWATGTGFYSGYTF
. TRBJ2-3 . TRBV4-2 TGTGCCAGCAGCCTACGGGTCAGCACAGATACGCAGTATTTT CASSLRVSTDTQYF
TRBD2 TRBJ2-2 . TRBV30 TGTGCCTGGAGAAGCGGGGTGAACACCGGGGAGCTGTTTTTT CAWRSGVNTGELFF
TRBD2 TRBJ2-7 . TRBV6-6 TGTGCCAGCAGTTACCAGCGGGGATACGAGCAGTACTTC CASSYQRGYEQYF
TRBD1 TRBJ1-5 . TRBV18 TGTGCCAGCTCGCTCCGGGACAGGTCGTATAGCAATCAGCCCCAGCATTTT CASSLRDRSYSNQPQHF
TRBD2 TRBJ2-1 . TRBV11-3 TGTGCCAGCAGCCCCCCTCCCGGACTAGCGGGGGTCTCCTACAATGAGCAGTTCTTC CASSPPPGLAGVSYNEQFF
. TRBJ1-2 once TRBV14 TGTGCCAGCAGCCAAGAGTGGAGCTTTTCTAACTATGGCTACACCTTC CASSQEWSFSNYGYTF
TRBD1 TRBJ2-5 . TRBV27 TGTGCCAGCAGTTCTAGGACAGGGGGCGCGGCACGGACCCAGTACTTC CASSSRTGGAARTQYF